These 29 T cell receptor beta chains came from one sample sequenced in a study of OX40 agonist ivuxolimab in advanced cancers. This table comes from immunoSEQ multiplex PCR, and its TCRdb copy is limited to in-frame clones, with some not included. The top ten hold about a fifth of the sample, which has tens of thousands of clones, about 81% seen once. The sample was CD4+ or CD8+ T cells sorted from blood, taken in a trial of the OX40 agonist ivuxolimab. These receptors were collected from an adult with an advanced solid tumor such as melanoma, head and neck, liver or kidney cancer.

The CDR3 nucleotides read TGCGCCAGCAGCCGCGTTGACAATGAGCAGTTCTTC. Translation gives CASSRVDNEQFF. The chain links TRBV4-1 to TRBJ2-1; unclear D gene. Germline-derived CDR1 and CDR2 are MGHRA and YSYEKL. This CDR3 comprises 12 residues. Trimming left V 4 bases short and J 5 bases short, with 6 bases between.

J is TRBJ1-3 and V is TRBV5-1, with TRBD1 identical over 8 bases. The CDR3 is made up of 20 amino acids. V was clipped by 0 bases and J by 1 base; unmatched bases: 15. Germline V lookup: CDR1 SGHRS, CDR2 YFSETQ. The CDR3 here is CASSLAGTGFLGSSGNTIYF. DNA of the CDR3: TGCGCCAGCAGCTTGGCGGGGACAGGTTTCCTTGGATCGTCTGGAAACACCATATATTTT. The variable domain in full, with the rest retrieved from reference TRBV5-1 and TRBJ1-3, is KAGVTQTPRYLIKTRGQQVTLSCSPISGHRSVSWYQQTPGQGLQFLFEYFSETQRNKGNFPGRFSGRQFSNSRSEMNVSTLELGDSALYLCASSLAGTGFLGSSGNTIYFGEGSWLTVV.

The V and J genes are TRBV7-2 and TRBJ1-5; no definite D call. Trimming shortened V by 0 bases and J by 7 bases, and 7 bases separated the two germline ends. This CDR3 contains 13 residues. Germline loops: CDR1 SGHTA, CDR2 FQGNSA. DNA for the CDR3: TGTGCCAGCAGCTTAGCGAGAGGGCAGCCCCAGCATTTT. Translation gives CASSLARGQPQHF.

The chain recombines TRBV19 with TRBJ2-7, with a tentative D call TRBD1 (5 bases). Trimming left V 3 bases short and J 4 bases short, with 10 bases between. This CDR3 has 13 amino acids. The germline CDR1 and CDR2 sequences are LNHDA and SQIVND (reference sequence). The CDR3 region is CASSMGGAYEQYF. The CDR3 DNA reads as TGTGCCAGTAGTATGGGTGGGGCATACGAGCAGTACTTC.

This clone appeared a single time. V and J are TRBV6-5 and TRBJ1-6; 7 bases are a match to TRBD1. Germline CDR1 reads MNHEY; CDR2 reads SVGAGI. The CDR3 consists of 13 residues. V was pared by 5 bases and J by 10 bases, with 5 bases of the junction left unmatched. This CDR3 is CASSETGVSPLHF. The CDR3 bases are TGTGCCAGCAGTGAAACAGGGGTGTCACCCCTCCACTTT.

V gene TRBV19 combines with J gene TRBJ1-1, with TRBD1 identical over 8 bases. J lost 6 bases, V lost 4 bases, and 4 bases had no gene match. The germline CDR1 and CDR2 sequences are LNHDA and SQIVND (reference sequence). There are 13 residues in the CDR3. The CDR3 here is CASSTSTGAEAFF. CDR3 in DNA: TGTGCCAGTAGTACTTCGACAGGGGCTGAAGCTTTCTTT. Full variable domain (outside the CDR3, taken from reference TRBV19 and TRBJ1-1): DGGITQSPKYLFRKEGQNVTLSCEQNLNHDAMYWYRQDPGQGLRLIYYSQIVNDFQKGDIAEGYSVSREKKESFPLTVTSAQKNPTAFYLCASSTSTGAEAFFGQGTRLTVV.

The chain joins TRBV13 to TRBJ2-7, with 7 bases fitting TRBD2. The CDR3 contains 14 residues. Looked up from germline, CDR1 is PRHDT and CDR2 is FYEKMQ (reference sequence). Germline trimming cut 0 bases from V and 3 bases from J; bases unmatched to any gene: 2. In DNA, the CDR3 is TGTGCCAGCAGCTTAGGGCTAGCGGACTACGAGCAGTACTTC. Translation: CASSLGLADYEQYF. Together with reference TRBV13 and TRBJ2-7, the CDR3 gives the full variable domain: AAGVIQSPRHLIKEKRETATLKCYPIPRHDTVYWYQQGPGQDPQFLISFYEKMQSDKGSIPDRFSAQQFSDYHSELNMSSLELGDSALYFCASSLGLADYEQYFGPGTRLTVT.

The J gene is TRBJ2-5, the V gene TRBV2; TRBD2 aligns across 10 bases. The ends lost 4 bases at V and 2 bases at J; junction bases unmatched: 4. Germline-derived CDR1 and CDR2 are SNHLY and FYNNEI. CDR3 length equals 15 residues. CDR3 nucleotide sequence: TGTGCCAGCAGTGTACTAGCGGGGAGTCAAGAGACCCAGTACTTC. Protein: CASSVLAGSQETQYF.

This clone was seen only once. V usage is TRBV19 and J usage is TRBJ1-5; D is ambiguous. CDR3 length: 15 residues. The germline CDR1 and CDR2 sequences are LNHDA and SQIVND (reference sequence). V was clipped by 3 bases and J by 4 bases, with 13 bases between them. CDR3 amino acids: CASSIGSVENQPQHF. CDR3 DNA: TGTGCCAGTAGTATTGGGTCAGTAGAGAATCAGCCCCAGCATTTT. The full variable domain, its missing parts supplied by reference TRBV19 and TRBJ1-5, is DGGITQSPKYLFRKEGQNVTLSCEQNLNHDAMYWYRQDPGQGLRLIYYSQIVNDFQKGDIAEGYSVSREKKESFPLTVTSAQKNPTAFYLCASSIGSVENQPQHFGDGTRLSIL.

The chain uses TRBV10-2 and TRBJ2-7, with 11 bases fitting TRBD1. CDR3 length: 13 amino acids. The germline V gene encodes CDR1 WSHSY and CDR2 SAAADI. The V gene end was trimmed by 7 bases and the J gene end by 6 bases; junction bases not matched to a gene: 5. Here the CDR3 DNA reads TGCGCCAGCACGGGACAGGGGGTGCTCGAGCAGTACTTC. This translates into CASTGQGVLEQYF.

The chain uses TRBV6-1 and TRBJ1-1; possible D gene TRBD1, 5 bases. V lost 2 bases to trimming and J lost 3 bases, with 13 bases between them. The CDR3 extends over 15 amino acids. Germline V gene data show CDR1 as MNHNS and CDR2 as SASEGT. CDR3 DNA: TGTGCCAGCAGTGAATCCTTCTGGGGGTACACTGAAGCTTTCTTT. As protein: CASSESFWGYTEAFF.

The V call is TRBV6-5, the J call TRBJ1-2, with a tentative D call TRBD1 (5 bases). The CDR3 has 12 amino acids. Germline V lookup: CDR1 MNHEY, CDR2 SVGAGI. Trimming took off 2 bases at V and 13 bases at J, with 14 bases between the two ends. Here the CDR3 DNA reads TGTGCCAGCAGTTACGGGGGTCCTTTTATCACCTTC. It translates to CASSYGGPFITF.

A single count supports this clone. This sample includes further DNA sequences coding for the same CDR3. The CDR3, as DNA: TGCGCCAGCAGCCAAGATCCGGGACTAGCGGGAGGGCCAAGGAACGAGCAGTACTTC. Its protein product is CASSQDPGLAGGPRNEQYF. The V call is TRBV4-3, the J call TRBJ2-7, with 16 bases matching TRBD2. This CDR3 has 19 amino acids. CDR1 is LGHNA, CDR2 YSLEER, per germline. With 0 bases clipped from V and 5 bases from J, the junction kept 10 bases outside the gene matches.

V gene TRBV7-2 combines with J gene TRBJ2-7; perhaps TRBD2 as D (7 bases). The CDR3 is 17 residues long. Trimming stripped 5 bases from V and 2 bases from J, with 22 bases between. Germline V lookup: CDR1 SGHTA, CDR2 FQGNSA. This CDR3 is CASSLLGGGEDPYEQYF. CDR3 bases: TGTGCCAGCAGCCTCTTGGGAGGGGGGGAGGATCCCTACGAGCAGTACTTC. Filled out from reference TRBV7-2 and TRBJ2-7, the complete variable domain reads GAGVSQSPSNKVTEKGKDVELRCDPISGHTALYWYRQSLGQGLEFLIYFQGNSAPDKSGLPSDRFSAERTGGSVSTLTIQRTQQEDSAVYLCASSLLGGGEDPYEQYFGPGTRLTVT.

The V call is TRBV5-6, the J call TRBJ1-5; D perhaps matches TRBD1 (6 bases). CDR3 length: 16 residues. The germline V gene has CDR1 SGHDT and CDR2 YYEEEE. Deletions cut 2 bases from V and 1 base from J, with 13 bases between. In DNA, the CDR3 is TGTGCCAGCAGCTTTACCGGGGGGCTAAGCAATCAGCCCCAGCATTTT. This translates into CASSFTGGLSNQPQHF.

The V and J genes are TRBV14 and TRBJ1-4; 7 bases are a match to TRBD1. Germline V CDR1 and CDR2: SGHDN, FVKESK. The ends lost 2 bases at V and 7 bases at J; junction bases unmatched: 10. CDR3 size: 16 residues. CDR3 in amino acids: CASSQWSRGLGEKLFF. The CDR3 DNA reads TGTGCCAGCAGCCAATGGAGTAGGGGGCTCGGTGAAAAACTGTTTTTT.

The chain carries TRBV30 and TRBJ2-7; D remains unclear. Trimming stripped 5 bases from V and 7 bases from J, with 21 bases between. In germline, CDR1 is GTSNPN, CDR2 SVGIG (reference sequence). This CDR3 comprises 14 residues. CDR3 DNA sequence: TGTGCCTGGTCCCGTGGTGAGGTTCTAAGAGAGCAGTACTTC. Encoded protein: CAWSRGEVLREQYF.

V gene TRBV30 combines with J gene TRBJ1-2; tentative D call: TRBD1 (6 bases). Germline CDR1 reads GTSNPN; CDR2 reads SVGIG (reference sequence). The CDR3 has 14 amino acids. Trimming removed 7 bases from V and 8 bases from J, with 23 bases in between. The CDR3 DNA follows: TGTGCCTTCTCCGGGACAAATTCTTTTTTGGGCTACACCTTC. Protein: CAFSGTNSFLGYTF.

This chain joins TRBV20-1 and TRBJ2-1; D gene unclear. CDR1 DFQATT and CDR2 SNEGSKA come from the germline V gene (reference sequence). The V and J ends lost 1 base and 16 bases respectively, with 14 bases between them. The CDR3 has 11 amino acids. This CDR3 reads CSARGYSSRFF. The CDR3 DNA reads as TGCAGTGCTAGAGGATATAGTTCCCGATTCTTC.

The chain recombines TRBV7-2 with TRBJ2-7, with a tentative D call TRBD1 (6 bases). With 5 bases removed from V and 12 bases from J, the gap between germline ends came to 20 bases. This CDR3 spans 13 amino acids. Germline CDR1 SGHTA, CDR2 FQGNSA. The CDR3 here is CASSPRGGGGGYF. In DNA form, the CDR3 reads TGTGCCAGCAGCCCGCGTGGGGGCGGCGGAGGGTACTTC.

The rearrangement uses TRBV7-2 and TRBJ1-4, with D possibly being TRBD1 (6 bases). Germline-derived CDR1 and CDR2 are SGHTA and FQGNSA. The V and J ends lost 5 bases and 8 bases respectively, with 12 bases between them. CDR3 length: 13 amino acids. The CDR3 is CASSTGQKEKLFF. DNA of the CDR3: TGTGCCAGCAGCACCGGACAGAAAGAAAAACTGTTTTTT. The variable domain in full, completed from reference TRBV7-2 and TRBJ1-4, reads GAGVSQSPSNKVTEKGKDVELRCDPISGHTALYWYRQSLGQGLEFLIYFQGNSAPDKSGLPSDRFSAERTGGSVSTLTIQRTQQEDSAVYLCASSTGQKEKLFFGSGTQLSVL.

This chain's CDR3 is CASSPPSRDTGELFF. CDR3 DNA: TGTGCCAGCAGTCCTCCTTCACGGGACACCGGGGAGCTGTTTTTT. The V call is TRBV28, the J call TRBJ2-2; no definite D call. In germline, CDR1 is MDHEN, CDR2 SYDVKM. CDR3 length: 15 residues. The V and J ends lost 5 bases and 3 bases respectively, with 13 bases between them.

This clone appeared a single time. The V and J genes are TRBV10-2 and TRBJ1-3; D is possibly TRBD1 (6 bases). The CDR3 sequence is 16 residues long. V dropped 3 bases and J dropped 1 base, with 13 bases sitting between them. Germline V gene sequence: CDR1 WSHSY, CDR2 SAAADI. The CDR3 coding sequence is TGCGCCAGCAGTGATCGCCGGGGGGCTTCTGGAAACACCATATATTTT. This gives the protein CASSDRRGASGNTIYF.

The gene calls are TRBV27 and TRBJ1-5, with a tentative D call TRBD1 (6 bases). The CDR3 is 15 residues long. The V gene lost 3 bases and the J gene lost 1 base, with 10 bases spanning the gap. Germline V lookup: CDR1 MNHEY, CDR2 SMNVEV (reference sequence). The CDR3 is CASSFDGGSNQPQHF. CDR3 nucleotides: TGTGCCAGCAGTTTCGACGGGGGCAGCAATCAGCCCCAGCATTTT.

V is TRBV5-1 and J is TRBJ2-6, with TRBD1 matching 8 bases. Germline values: CDR1 SGHRS, CDR2 YFSETQ. The CDR3 covers 20 residues. Trimming cost V 0 bases and J 3 bases; bases outside gene matches: 14. The CDR3 here is CASSLESQGAVRRGANVLTF. CDR3 nucleotide sequence: TGCGCCAGCAGCTTGGAGTCGCAGGGGGCGGTACGACGTGGGGCCAACGTCCTGACTTTC.

The chain links TRBV4-1 to TRBJ1-1; 8 positions agree with TRBD1. Germline V gene lookup returns CDR1 MGHRA and CDR2 YSYEKL. CDR3 length equals 13 residues. The V gene end was trimmed by 1 base and the J gene end by 6 bases; junction bases not matched to a gene: 1. The DNA for the CDR3 is TGCGCCAGCAGCCAAGGGACAGGGCCTGAAGCTTTCTTT. Its translation is CASSQGTGPEAFF.

The V and J genes are TRBV6-5 and TRBJ2-7; D may match TRBD1 or TRBD2 (5 bases each). The CDR3 is 12 amino acids. Germline V gene lookup returns CDR1 MNHEY and CDR2 SVGAGI. Trimming shortened V by 10 bases and J by 4 bases, and 14 bases separated the two germline ends. CDR3 amino acids: CATWGFSYEQYF. Here the CDR3 DNA reads TGTGCCACCTGGGGGTTTAGTTACGAGCAGTACTTC.

The rearrangement links TRBV28 to TRBJ2-5; 7 nucleotides agree with TRBD1. Near its end, the DNA agrees better with TRBJ2-7, so the J call may be wrong. Germline CDR1 reads MDHEN; CDR2 reads SYDVKM. The CDR3 covers 13 residues. The CDR3 DNA follows: TGTGCCAGCAGCGAGGAAACAGGGGACGAGCAGTACTTC. Encoded protein: CASSEETGDEQYF.

The chain couples TRBV19 to TRBJ1-5; D remains ambiguous. The CDR3 is made up of 16 amino acids. Germline CDR1 and CDR2: LNHDA and SQIVND (reference sequence). V was shortened by 9 bases and J by 4 bases, with 22 bases between the two germline ends. CDR3 sequence: CASQFGSPSANQPQHF. The CDR3 region has the DNA TGTGCCAGCCAATTCGGGTCCCCCTCGGCAAATCAGCCCCAGCATTTT.